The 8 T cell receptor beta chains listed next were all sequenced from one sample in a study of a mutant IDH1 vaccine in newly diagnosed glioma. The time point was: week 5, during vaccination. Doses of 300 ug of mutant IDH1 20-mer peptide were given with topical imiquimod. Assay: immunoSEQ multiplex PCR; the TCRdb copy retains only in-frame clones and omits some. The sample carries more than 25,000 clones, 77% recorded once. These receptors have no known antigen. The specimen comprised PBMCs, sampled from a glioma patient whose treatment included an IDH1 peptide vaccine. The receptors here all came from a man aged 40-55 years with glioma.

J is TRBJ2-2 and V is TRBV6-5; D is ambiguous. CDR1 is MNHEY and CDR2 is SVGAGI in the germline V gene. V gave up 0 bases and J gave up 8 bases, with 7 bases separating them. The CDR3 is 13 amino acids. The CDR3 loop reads CASSYSRKGELFF. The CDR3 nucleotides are TGTGCCAGCAGTTACTCCAGGAAGGGGGAGCTGTTTTTT.

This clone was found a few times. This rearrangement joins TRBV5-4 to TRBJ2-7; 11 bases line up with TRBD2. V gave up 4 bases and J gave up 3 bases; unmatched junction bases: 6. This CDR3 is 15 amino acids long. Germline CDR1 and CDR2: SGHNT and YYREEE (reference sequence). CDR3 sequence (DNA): TGTGCCAGCAGCGTGGGACTAGCGGAGATCTACGAGCAGTACGTC. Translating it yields CASSVGLAEIYEQYV.

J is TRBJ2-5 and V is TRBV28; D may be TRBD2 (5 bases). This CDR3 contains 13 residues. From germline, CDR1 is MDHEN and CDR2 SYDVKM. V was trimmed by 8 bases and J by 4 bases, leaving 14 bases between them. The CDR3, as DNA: TGTGCCAGCGAGGGAGTCGGCCTAGAGACCCAGTACTTC. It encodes CASEGVGLETQYF.

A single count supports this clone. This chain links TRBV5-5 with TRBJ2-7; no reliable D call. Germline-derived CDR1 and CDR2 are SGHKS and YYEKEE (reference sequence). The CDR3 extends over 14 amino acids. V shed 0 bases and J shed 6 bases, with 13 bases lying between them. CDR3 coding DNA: TGTGCCAGCAGCTTGGTCCCGACCTCCCCCGAGCAGTACTTC. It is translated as CASSLVPTSPEQYF.

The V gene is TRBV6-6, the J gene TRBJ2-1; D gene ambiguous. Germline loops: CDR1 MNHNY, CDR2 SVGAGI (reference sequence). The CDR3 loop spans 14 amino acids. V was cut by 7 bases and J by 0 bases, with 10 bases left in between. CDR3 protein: CASTAGSSYNEQFF. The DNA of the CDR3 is TGTGCCAGCACCGCCGGTAGCTCCTACAATGAGCAGTTCTTC.

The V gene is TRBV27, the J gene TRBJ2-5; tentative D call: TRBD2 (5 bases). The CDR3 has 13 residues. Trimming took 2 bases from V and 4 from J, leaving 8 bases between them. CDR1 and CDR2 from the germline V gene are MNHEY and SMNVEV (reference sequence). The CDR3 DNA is TGTGCCAGCAGTTTAAACGCGGGAGAGACCCAGTACTTC. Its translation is CASSLNAGETQYF.

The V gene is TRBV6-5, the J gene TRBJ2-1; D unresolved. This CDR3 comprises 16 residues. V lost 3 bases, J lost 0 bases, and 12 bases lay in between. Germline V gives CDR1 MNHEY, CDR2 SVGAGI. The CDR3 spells CASSYIAASSYNEQFF. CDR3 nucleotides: TGTGCCAGCAGTTATATTGCGGCCAGCTCCTACAATGAGCAGTTCTTC.

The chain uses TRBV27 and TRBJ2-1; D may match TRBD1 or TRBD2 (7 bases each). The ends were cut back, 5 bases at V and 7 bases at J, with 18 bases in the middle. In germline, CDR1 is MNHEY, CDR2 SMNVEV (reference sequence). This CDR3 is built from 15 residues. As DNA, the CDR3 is TGTGCCAGCAGTACCCCCCAGGGGGGGAGGAATGAGCAGTTCTTC. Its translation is CASSTPQGGRNEQFF.